The source of this T cell receptor beta chain is a study of PD-1 blockade in classical Hodgkin lymphoma. With 1 base removed from V and 3 bases from J, the gap between germline ends came to 7 bases. The CDR3 spans 12 residues. The germline CDR1 and CDR2 sequences are GTSNPN and SVGIG (reference sequence). Notes on the study in general: At C4D1, TCR diversity had climbed significantly for CD4+ cells, though not for CD8+ cells. Patients who initiated nivolumab within 1 year of ASCT were excluded. Newly diagnosed and completely responding patients shared comparable baseline diversity.

A note on this clone: Its antigen is still unknown.

Produced via immunoSEQ multiplex PCR; TCRdb's table is partial and in-frame only. The sample lists 60,000 or so clones, roughly 90% occurring once. Each patient's relapse followed autologous stem cell transplantation, and brentuximab vedotin exposure varied. When best responses were assessed, they were complete response, partial response or progressive disease. This TCR was recovered from a human donor with classical Hodgkin lymphoma. This chain connects TRBV30 to TRBJ2-7, with D hard to call. The specimen was peripheral blood mononuclear cells (PBMCs), collected at baseline. For the CDR3, the DNA is TGTGCCTGGAGTGACGGAAGCTACGAGCAGTACTTC. This translates into CAWSDGSYEQYF.